The clone carrying this T cell receptor (beta chain) has ten or more counts. Its antigen is unknown. The sample originates from a study of early T cells in non-severe SARS-CoV-2 infection. Looking at the study overall: Alpha and beta chains were unpaired, from unsorted whole-blood bulk RNA.

Trimming left V 3 bases short and J 2 bases short, with 12 bases between. The CDR3 is made up of 14 amino acids. CDR1 is DFQATT, CDR2 SNEGSKA, per germline (reference sequence). The TCR library protocol was used to attach unique molecular identifiers. These identifiers were attached to individual cDNA molecules. TCRdb analysed the 5' RACE reads with MiXCR anew, one entry per CDR3 protein. Of approximately 31,000 distinct CDR3 sequences listed, 5.7% are singletons. Overall study results and limits: Using VDJdb, the matching emphasized anti-spike CD8 responses while missing private and CD4 specificities.

The rearrangement uses TRBV20-1 and TRBJ2-3; D possibly corresponds to TRBD1 (5 bases). The TCR sequence derives from an adult who was a healthcare worker with PCR-confirmed SARS-CoV-2 infection or an uninfected control (not recorded which). Sequencing was carried out using whole blood. CDR3 sequence: CSARVDIHTDTQYF. CDR3 sequence (DNA): TGCAGTGCTAGGGTGGACATTCACACAGATACGCAGTATTTT.